This T cell receptor beta chain was recovered during a study of cytomegalovirus exposure and HLA in healthy donors. General study results and limits: Earlier analysis found most TCR beta V segments productive about 87% or about 30% of the time.

A word on this clone: What it recognizes is unknown.

The study ran its PCR with 60 Vbeta and 13 Jbeta primers. The assay was immunoSEQ multiplex PCR, and TCRdb's table has in-frame clones only and misses some. The sample holds 150,000 to 200,000 clones, 80% seen once. The sequenced material came from PBMCs. The sequence was obtained from a man aged 25-45 years in good health and CMV-seropositive.

CDR3 amino acids: CASSQTQRGGLTDTQYF. CDR3 nucleotide sequence: TGCGCCAGCAGCCAGACTCAGCGGGGGGGCCTGACAGATACGCAGTATTTT. The rearrangement links TRBV4-3 to TRBJ2-3; 10 bases line up with TRBD2. This CDR3 has 17 amino acids. Germline V CDR1 and CDR2: LGHNA, YSLEER. The V segment lost 3 bases and the J segment 3 bases; nucleotides outside the gene matches: 9.